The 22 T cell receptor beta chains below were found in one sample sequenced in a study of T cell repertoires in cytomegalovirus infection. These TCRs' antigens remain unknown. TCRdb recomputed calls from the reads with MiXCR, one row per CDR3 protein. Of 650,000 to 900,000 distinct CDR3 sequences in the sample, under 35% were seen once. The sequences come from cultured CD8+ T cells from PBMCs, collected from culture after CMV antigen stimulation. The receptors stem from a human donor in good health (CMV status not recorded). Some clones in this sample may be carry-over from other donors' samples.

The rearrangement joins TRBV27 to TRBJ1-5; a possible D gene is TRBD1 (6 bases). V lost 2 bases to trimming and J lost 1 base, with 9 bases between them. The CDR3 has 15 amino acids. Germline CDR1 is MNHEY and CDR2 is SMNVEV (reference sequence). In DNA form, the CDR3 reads TGTGCCAGCAGTTTACTCGGACAGAGCAATCAGCCCCAGCATTTT. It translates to CASSLLGQSNQPQHF.

CDR3 residues: CASSTTASSYNSPLHF. CDR3 DNA: TGTGCCAGCAGCACGACAGCGAGCTCCTATAATTCACCCCTCCACTTT. This chain connects TRBV7-9 to TRBJ1-6; possibly TRBD1 for D (5 bases). The CDR3 contains 16 residues. Germline V lookup: CDR1 SEHNR, CDR2 FQNEAQ (reference sequence). V lost 5 bases, J lost 0 bases, and 11 bases lay in between.

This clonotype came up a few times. CDR3 in amino acids: CASSAPRWDKDQPQHF. DNA for the CDR3: TGTGCCAGCAGCGCCCCCCGGTGGGACAAGGATCAGCCCCAGCATTTT. The rearrangement links TRBV7-9 to TRBJ1-5; D is perhaps TRBD1 (6 bases). Germline CDR1 is SEHNR and CDR2 is FQNEAQ (reference sequence). The V gene lost 5 bases and the J gene lost 5 bases, with 19 bases spanning the gap. This CDR3 has 16 amino acids. The variable domain in full, with the rest retrieved from reference TRBV7-9 and TRBJ1-5, is DTGVSQNPRHKITKRGQNVTFRCDPISEHNRLYWYRQTLGQGPEFLTYFQNEAQLEKSRLLSDRFSAERPKGSFSTLEIQRTEQGDSAMYLCASSAPRWDKDQPQHFGDGTRLSIL.

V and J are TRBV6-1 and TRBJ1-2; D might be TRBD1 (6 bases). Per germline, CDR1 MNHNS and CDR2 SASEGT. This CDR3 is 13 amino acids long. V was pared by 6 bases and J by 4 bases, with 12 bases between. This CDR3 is CASRTTGGYGYTF. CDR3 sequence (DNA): TGTGCCAGCAGAACGACAGGCGGCTATGGCTACACCTTC.

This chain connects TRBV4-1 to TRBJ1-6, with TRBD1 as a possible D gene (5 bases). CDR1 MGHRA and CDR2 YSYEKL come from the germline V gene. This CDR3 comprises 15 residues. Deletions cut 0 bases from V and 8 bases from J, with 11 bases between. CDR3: CASSQDWGGDSPLHF. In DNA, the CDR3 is TGCGCCAGCAGCCAAGATTGGGGAGGGGATTCACCCCTCCACTTT.

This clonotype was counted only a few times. The DNA for the CDR3 is TGTGCCAGCAGTGAAAGGGGGGGCAATGAGCAGTTCTTC. Amino acids: CASSERGGNEQFF. The V and J genes are TRBV2 and TRBJ2-1, with D possibly being TRBD2 (7 bases). Germline V lookup: CDR1 SNHLY, CDR2 FYNNEI. Trimming took 2 bases from V and 6 from J, leaving 8 bases between them. The CDR3 is 13 residues long. The variable domain in full, with the rest retrieved from reference TRBV2 and TRBJ2-1, is EPEVTQTPSHQVTQMGQEVILRCVPISNHLYFYWYRQILGQKVEFLVSFYNNEISEKSEIFDDQFSVERPDGSNFTLKIRSTKLEDSAMYFCASSERGGNEQFFGPGTRLTVL.

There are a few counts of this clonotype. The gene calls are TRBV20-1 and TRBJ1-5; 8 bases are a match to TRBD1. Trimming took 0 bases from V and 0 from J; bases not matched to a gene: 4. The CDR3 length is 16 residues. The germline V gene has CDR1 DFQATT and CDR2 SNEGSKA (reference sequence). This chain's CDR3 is CSARDLTGASNQPQHF. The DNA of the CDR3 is TGCAGTGCTAGAGACCTGACAGGGGCTAGCAATCAGCCCCAGCATTTT.

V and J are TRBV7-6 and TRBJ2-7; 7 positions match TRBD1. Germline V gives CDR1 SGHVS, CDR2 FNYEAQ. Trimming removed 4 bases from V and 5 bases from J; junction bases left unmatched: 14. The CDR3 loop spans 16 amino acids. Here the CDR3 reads CASSSDREISIDEQYF. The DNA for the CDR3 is TGTGCCAGCAGCTCCGACAGGGAGATATCCATCGACGAGCAGTACTTC.

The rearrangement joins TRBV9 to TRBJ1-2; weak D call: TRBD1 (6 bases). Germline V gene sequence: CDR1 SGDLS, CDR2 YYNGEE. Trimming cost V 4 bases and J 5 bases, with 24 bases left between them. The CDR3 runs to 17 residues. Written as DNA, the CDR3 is TGTGCCAGCAGCCTACCTGGGGGGACAAGCAGGCAGTATGGCTACACCTTC. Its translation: CASSLPGGTSRQYGYTF.

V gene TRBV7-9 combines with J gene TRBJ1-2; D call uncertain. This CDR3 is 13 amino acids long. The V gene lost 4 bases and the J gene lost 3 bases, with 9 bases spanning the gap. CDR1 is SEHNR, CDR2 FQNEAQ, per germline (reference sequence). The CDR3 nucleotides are TGTGCCAGCAGCTCCTCAGAGTACTATGGCTACACCTTC. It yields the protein CASSSSEYYGYTF.

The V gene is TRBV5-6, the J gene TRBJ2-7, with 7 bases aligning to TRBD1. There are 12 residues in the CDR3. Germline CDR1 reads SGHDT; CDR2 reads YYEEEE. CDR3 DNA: TGTGTCAGCAGCTCCCACAGGGGCGAGCAGTACGTC. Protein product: CVSSSHRGEQYV.

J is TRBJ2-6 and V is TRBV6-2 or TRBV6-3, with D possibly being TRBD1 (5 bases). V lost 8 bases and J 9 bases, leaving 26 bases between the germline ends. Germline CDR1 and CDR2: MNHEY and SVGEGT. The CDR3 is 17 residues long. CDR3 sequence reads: CASRAPQGADGVNVLTF. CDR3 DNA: TGTGCCAGCCGGGCCCCGCAGGGCGCTGATGGAGTCAACGTCCTGACTTTC.

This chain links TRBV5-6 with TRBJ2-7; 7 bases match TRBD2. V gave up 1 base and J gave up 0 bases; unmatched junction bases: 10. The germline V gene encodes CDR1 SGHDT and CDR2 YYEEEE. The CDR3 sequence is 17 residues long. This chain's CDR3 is CASSLHIGGISSYEQYV. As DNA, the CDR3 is TGTGCCAGCAGCTTGCACATCGGGGGGATCAGCTCCTACGAGCAGTACGTC.

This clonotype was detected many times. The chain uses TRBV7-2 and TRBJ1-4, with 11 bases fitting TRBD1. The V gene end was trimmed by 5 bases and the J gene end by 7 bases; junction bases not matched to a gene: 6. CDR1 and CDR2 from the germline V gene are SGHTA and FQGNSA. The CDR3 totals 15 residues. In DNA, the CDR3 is TGTGCCAGCAGCCCCCGGGGGACAGGGGGTGAAAAACTGTTTTTT. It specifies CASSPRGTGGEKLFF. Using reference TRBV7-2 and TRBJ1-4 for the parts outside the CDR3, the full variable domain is GAGVSQSPSNKVTEKGKDVELRCDPISGHTALYWYRQSLGQGLEFLIYFQGNSAPDKSGLPSDRFSAERTGGSVSTLTIQRTQQEDSAVYLCASSPRGTGGEKLFFGSGTQLSVL.

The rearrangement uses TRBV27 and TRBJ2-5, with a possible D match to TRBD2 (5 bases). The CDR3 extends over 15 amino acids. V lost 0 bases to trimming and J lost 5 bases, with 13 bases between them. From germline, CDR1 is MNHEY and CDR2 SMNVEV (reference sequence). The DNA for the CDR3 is TGTGCCAGCAGTTTATCGATTCTAGCCCGGGAGACCCAGTACTTC. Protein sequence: CASSLSILARETQYF.

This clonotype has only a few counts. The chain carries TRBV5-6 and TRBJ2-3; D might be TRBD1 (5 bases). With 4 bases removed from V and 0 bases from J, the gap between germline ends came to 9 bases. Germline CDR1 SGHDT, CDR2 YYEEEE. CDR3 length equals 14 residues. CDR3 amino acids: CASSRTSSTDTQYF. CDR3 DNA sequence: TGTGCCAGCAGCCGGACATCTAGCACAGATACGCAGTATTTT.

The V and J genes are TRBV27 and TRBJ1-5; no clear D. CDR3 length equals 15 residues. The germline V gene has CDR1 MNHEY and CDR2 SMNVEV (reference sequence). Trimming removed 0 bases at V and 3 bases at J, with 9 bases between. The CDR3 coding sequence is TGTGCCAGCAGTTTATCTTCCGGACCCAATCAGCCCCAGCATTTT. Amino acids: CASSLSSGPNQPQHF.

In DNA, the CDR3 is TGTGCCAGCAGCCAAGAACCGGGGGTCCGGGGTGAAGCTTTCTTT. The encoded protein is CASSQEPGVRGEAFF. This chain joins TRBV14 and TRBJ1-1; maybe TRBD1 (5 bases). Trimming pared 0 bases from V and 7 bases from J, leaving 15 bases between. This CDR3 region has 15 residues. Germline-derived CDR1 and CDR2 are SGHDN and FVKESK.

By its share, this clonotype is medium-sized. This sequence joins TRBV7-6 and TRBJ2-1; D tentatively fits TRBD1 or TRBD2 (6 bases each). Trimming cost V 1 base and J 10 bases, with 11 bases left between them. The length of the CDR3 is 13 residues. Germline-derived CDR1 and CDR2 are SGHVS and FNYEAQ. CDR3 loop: CASSLDLGGEQFF. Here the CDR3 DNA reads TGTGCCAGCAGCTTAGATTTGGGGGGCGAGCAGTTCTTC.

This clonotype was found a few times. CDR3: CASSSGTDYNEQFF. CDR3 nucleotides: TGTGCCAGCAGCTCCGGGACAGACTACAATGAGCAGTTCTTC. The chain employs TRBV7-9 and TRBJ2-1; 7 bases are shared with TRBD1. The CDR3 loop spans 14 amino acids. CDR1 is SEHNR, CDR2 FQNEAQ, per germline (reference sequence). The V segment lost 4 bases and the J segment 3 bases; nucleotides outside the gene matches: 3.

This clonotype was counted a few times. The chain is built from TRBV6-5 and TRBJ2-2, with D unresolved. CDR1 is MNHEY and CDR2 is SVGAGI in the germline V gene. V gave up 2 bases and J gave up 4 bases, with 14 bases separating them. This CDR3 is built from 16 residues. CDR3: CASSYTAGRSTGELFF. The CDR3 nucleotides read TGTGCCAGCAGTTACACCGCCGGGCGGTCCACCGGGGAGCTGTTTTTT.

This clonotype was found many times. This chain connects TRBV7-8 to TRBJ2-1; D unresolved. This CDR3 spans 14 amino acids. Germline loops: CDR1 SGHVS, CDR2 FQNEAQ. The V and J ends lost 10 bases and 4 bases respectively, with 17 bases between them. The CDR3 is CATARPEVYNEQFF. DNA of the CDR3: TGTGCCACAGCGCGGCCAGAAGTATACAATGAGCAGTTCTTC.